The rows below give T cell receptor beta chains drawn from one sample of a study of beta chain features in type 1 diabetes. Repertoires were generated with immunoSEQ multiplex PCR, while TCRdb's copy carries only in-frame clones and drops some. Altogether 160,000 or so clones are present, approximately 9.1% being singletons, with the ten largest covering 0.7%. The sequenced sample consisted of central memory CD4+ T cells from blood. These receptors all stem from a woman aged 25 to 45 with type 1 diabetes. Both conserved end residues are part of each CDR3. The D gene is left open where the match is weak. The size entry is marked missing in some rows and otherwise reads once, few, many or a size class.

j_call d_call v_call clone_size cdr3_aa cdr3_nt
TRBJ2-7 NA TRBV29-1 NA CSVAPGELNYEQYF TGCAGCGTTGCCCCGGGAGAGCTAAACTACGAGCAGTACTTC
TRBJ2-7 NA TRBV7-9 few CASSSTEQGREYF TGTGCCAGCAGCTCAACCGAACAGGGAAGAGAATACTTC
TRBJ1-5 TRBD1 TRBV4-2 NA CASSQMTGGDQPQHF TGTGCCAGCAGCCAAATGACAGGGGGGGATCAGCCCCAGCATTTT
TRBJ2-7 TRBD1 TRBV11-1 few CASSYPGTGVYEQYF TGTGCCAGCAGTTACCCCGGGACAGGGGTCTACGAGCAGTACTTC
TRBJ2-2 NA TRBV29-1 few CSAATGWGNTGELFF TGCAGCGCGGCTACAGGGTGGGGAAACACCGGGGAGCTGTTTTTT
TRBJ2-6 NA TRBV7-9 NA CASSLGRGNSGANVLTF TGTGCCAGCAGCTTGGGTAGGGGCAACTCTGGGGCCAACGTCCTGACTTTC
TRBJ2-1 TRBD2 TRBV10-3 few CAIRVAAGGERSYNEQFF TGTGCCATCAGGGTTGCTGCGGGAGGGGAACGCTCCTACAATGAGCAGTTCTTC
TRBJ2-1 TRBD2 TRBV2 NA CASSREPGGDEQFF TGTGCCAGCAGCAGGGAGCCCGGGGGGGATGAGCAGTTCTTC
TRBJ2-1 NA TRBV14 few CASSQDPQGLNEQFF TGTGCCAGCAGCCAAGATCCGCAGGGTCTCAATGAGCAGTTCTTC
TRBJ2-7 NA TRBV7-9 few CASSYGRGLSYEQYF TGTGCCAGCAGCTACGGGAGGGGGCTCTCCTACGAGCAGTACTTC
TRBJ1-1 TRBD1 TRBV18 NA CASSLTTGEGEAFF TGTGCCAGCTCCTTAACGACAGGGGAGGGTGAAGCTTTCTTT
TRBJ1-2 TRBD1 TRBV5-1 few CASRMDRDGYTF TGCGCCAGCAGGATGGACAGGGACGGCTACACCTTC
TRBJ1-5 NA TRBV5-1 NA CASSVGAYSNQPQHF TGCGCCAGCAGTGTTGGGGCCTATAGCAATCAGCCCCAGCATTTT
TRBJ2-1 TRBD2 TRBV5-4 NA CASSPGTSGLRGEFF TGCGCCAGCAGCCCCGGGACTAGCGGACTCCGGGGGGAGTTCTTC
TRBJ2-7 TRBD1 TRBV11-2 few CASSQQGSYEQYF TGTGCCAGCAGTCAACAGGGGTCCTACGAGCAGTACTTC
TRBJ2-1 TRBD2 TRBV4-2 NA CASSQDHAGGGSGTEQFF TGTGCCAGCAGCCAAGATCACGCCGGTGGCGGGAGTGGCACTGAGCAGTTCTTC
TRBJ1-2 NA TRBV11-2 NA CASSLVAGRNYGYTF TGTGCCAGCAGCTTAGTAGCAGGGCGTAACTATGGCTACACCTTC
TRBJ2-2 TRBD1 TRBV5-1 NA CASSLGQWNTGELFF TGCGCCAGCAGCCTGGGACAGTGGAACACCGGGGAGCTGTTTTTT
TRBJ2-7 TRBD1 TRBV18 few CASSYKQGEAEQYF TGTGCCAGCTCGTACAAACAGGGGGAGGCCGAGCAGTACTTC
TRBJ2-7 TRBD2 TRBV5-4 NA CASSLAGTSGSMNEQYF TGTGCCAGCAGCTTGGCCGGGACTAGCGGGAGCATGAACGAGCAGTACTTC
TRBJ1-1 TRBD1 TRBV9 few CASSATGALNTEAFF TGTGCCAGCAGCGCAACAGGGGCCCTGAACACTGAAGCTTTCTTT
TRBJ2-5 NA TRBV9 NA CASSVGVSRETQYF TGTGCCAGCAGCGTAGGAGTTAGCCGGGAGACCCAGTACTTC
TRBJ2-3 NA TRBV10-3 NA CAISPDPLGASTDTQYF TGTGCCATCAGTCCGGACCCCTTGGGGGCTAGCACAGATACGCAGTATTTT
TRBJ1-5 TRBD1 TRBV11-2 NA CASSLQGDQPQHF TGTGCCAGCAGCTTACAGGGGGATCAGCCCCAGCATTTT
TRBJ2-1 NA TRBV7-9 few CASSLPRLSYNEQFF TGTGCCAGCAGCTTACCGCGGCTGTCCTACAATGAGCAGTTCTTC
TRBJ2-1 NA TRBV7-2 many CASSLQSSDNEQFF TGTGCCAGCAGCCTCCAGAGTAGCGACAATGAGCAGTTCTTC
TRBJ1-1 TRBD1 TRBV9 NA CASSVDGQGVGTAFF TGTGCCAGCAGCGTAGATGGACAGGGTGTCGGGACTGCTTTCTTT
TRBJ2-6 TRBD2 TRBV4-2 NA CASSHALAGAGANVLTF TGTGCCAGCAGCCACGCCTTAGCGGGAGCTGGGGCCAACGTCCTGACTTTC
TRBJ1-2 NA TRBV11-3 many CASSSTQGYGYTF TGTGCCAGCAGCTCCACACAGGGCTATGGCTACACCTTC
TRBJ2-7 NA TRBV28 few CASSLIIGEGYEQYF TGTGCCAGCAGTTTAATAATCGGTGAGGGATACGAGCAGTACTTC
TRBJ1-5 NA TRBV30 NA CAWNRDNQPQHF TGTGCCTGGAACAGGGACAATCAGCCCCAGCATTTT
TRBJ2-7 TRBD1 TRBV4-1 NA CASSPLWADRGSEQYF TGCGCCAGCAGCCCCCTATGGGCTGACAGGGGAAGCGAGCAGTACTTC
TRBJ1-5 TRBD1 TRBV4-2 NA CASSQEPGQGYQPQHF TGTGCCAGCAGCCAAGAACCGGGACAGGGTTATCAGCCCCAGCATTTT
TRBJ1-2 TRBD1 TRBV4-2 few CASSLRQGEYGYTF TGTGCCAGCAGCCTAAGACAGGGAGAGTATGGCTACACCTTC
TRBJ2-1 TRBD2 TRBV11-2 few CASSFGLADYNEQFF TGTGCCAGCAGCTTCGGACTAGCGGATTACAATGAGCAGTTCTTC
TRBJ1-4 TRBD1 TRBV11-2 NA CASSPGGSNEKLFF TGTGCCAGCAGCCCAGGGGGCTCTAATGAAAAACTGTTTTTT
TRBJ1-1 NA TRBV30 few CAWDREGGEAFF TGTGCCTGGGATAGGGAGGGGGGCGAAGCTTTCTTT
TRBJ1-2 TRBD1 TRBV6-5 NA CASSYRDRDGYTF TGTGCCAGCAGTTACCGGGACAGGGACGGCTACACCTTC
TRBJ1-2 NA TRBV7-9 few CASSLEIRGYTF TGTGCCAGCAGCTTAGAAATCAGGGGCTACACCTTC
TRBJ1-1 NA TRBV9 NA CASSVVSGDTEAFF TGTGCCAGCAGCGTAGTATCGGGGGACACTGAAGCTTTCTTT
TRBJ2-6 NA TRBV28 NA CASSYSFSGANVLTF TGTGCCAGCAGTTACAGTTTCTCTGGGGCCAACGTCCTGACTTTC
TRBJ1-5 TRBD1 TRBV2 many CATKGQANQPQHF TGTGCCACCAAGGGACAGGCCAATCAGCCCCAGCATTTT
TRBJ1-5 TRBD1 TRBV7-2 NA CASSSAQGVVGNQPQHF TGTGCCAGCAGCTCTGCACAGGGGGTCGTCGGCAATCAGCCCCAGCATTTT
TRBJ2-7 TRBD1 TRBV7-2 NA CASSSGQLFYEQYF TGTGCCAGCAGCTCGGGACAGCTTTTCTACGAGCAGTACTTC
TRBJ1-1 NA TRBV7-9 few CASSPIEAFF TGTGCCAGCAGCCCCATTGAAGCTTTCTTT
TRBJ2-7 TRBD1 TRBV28 few CASSSDPDRVGVQYF TGTGCCAGCAGTTCCGATCCGGACAGGGTGGGGGTGCAGTACTTC
TRBJ2-5 TRBD2 TRBV28 NA CASTTPSGGGEETQYF TGTGCCAGCACCACTCCTAGCGGGGGGGGCGAAGAGACCCAGTACTTC
TRBJ2-1 TRBD2 TRBV7-3 few CASSLEGTSGGYEQFF TGTGCCAGCAGCTTGGAAGGGACTAGTGGTGGCTATGAGCAGTTCTTC
TRBJ2-5 TRBD2 TRBV9 NA CASSPGTSAQETQYF TGTGCCAGCAGCCCAGGGACTAGCGCACAAGAGACCCAGTACTTC
TRBJ2-2 NA TRBV29-1 NA CSATAPGELFF TGCAGCGCCACTGCGCCCGGGGAGCTGTTTTTT
TRBJ1-2 NA TRBV7-9 few CASSLFGPSRANYGYTF TGTGCCAGCAGCTTATTCGGACCTTCCAGGGCTAACTATGGCTACACCTTC